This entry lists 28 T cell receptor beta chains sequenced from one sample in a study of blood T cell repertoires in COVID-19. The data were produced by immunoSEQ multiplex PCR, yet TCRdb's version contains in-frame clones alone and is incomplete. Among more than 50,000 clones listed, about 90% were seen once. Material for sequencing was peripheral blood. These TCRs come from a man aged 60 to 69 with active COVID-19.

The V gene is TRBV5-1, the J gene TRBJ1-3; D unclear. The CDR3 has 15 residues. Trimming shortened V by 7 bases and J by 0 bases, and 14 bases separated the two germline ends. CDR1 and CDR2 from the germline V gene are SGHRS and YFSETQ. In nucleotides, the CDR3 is TGCGCCAGCCGGCTTGACGGGGACTCTGGAAACACCATATATTTT. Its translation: CASRLDGDSGNTIYF.

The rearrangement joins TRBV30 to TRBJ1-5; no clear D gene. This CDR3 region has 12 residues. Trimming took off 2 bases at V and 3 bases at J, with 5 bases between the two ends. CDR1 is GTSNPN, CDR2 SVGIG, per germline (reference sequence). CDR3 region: CAWSRDNQPQHF. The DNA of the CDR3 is TGTGCCTGGAGTCGGGACAATCAGCCCCAGCATTTT.

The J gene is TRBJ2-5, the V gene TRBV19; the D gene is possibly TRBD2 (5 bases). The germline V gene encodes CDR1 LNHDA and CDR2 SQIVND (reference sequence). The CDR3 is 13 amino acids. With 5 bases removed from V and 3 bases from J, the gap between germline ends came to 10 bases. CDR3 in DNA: TGTGCCAGTAGTCCTACTAGAAAAGAGACCCAGTACTTC. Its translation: CASSPTRKETQYF.

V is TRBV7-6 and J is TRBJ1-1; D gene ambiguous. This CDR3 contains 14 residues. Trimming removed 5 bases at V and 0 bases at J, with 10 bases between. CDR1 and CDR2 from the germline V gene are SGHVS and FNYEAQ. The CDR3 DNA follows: TGTGCCAGCAGCCCGACAACGCTGAACACTGAAGCTTTCTTT. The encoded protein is CASSPTTLNTEAFF.

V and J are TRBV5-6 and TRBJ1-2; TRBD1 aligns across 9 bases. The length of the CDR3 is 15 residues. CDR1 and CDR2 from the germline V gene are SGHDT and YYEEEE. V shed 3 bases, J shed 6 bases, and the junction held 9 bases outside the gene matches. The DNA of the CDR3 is TGTGCCAGCAGCTGGGGACCGGGACAGGGTGATGGCTACACCTTC. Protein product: CASSWGPGQGDGYTF.

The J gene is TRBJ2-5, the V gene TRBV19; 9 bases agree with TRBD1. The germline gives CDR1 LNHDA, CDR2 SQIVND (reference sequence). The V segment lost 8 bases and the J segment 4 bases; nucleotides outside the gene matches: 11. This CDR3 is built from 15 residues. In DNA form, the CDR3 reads TGTGCCAGTCGATCCGGGACAGGGACTTTAGAGACCCAGTACTTC. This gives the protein CASRSGTGTLETQYF.

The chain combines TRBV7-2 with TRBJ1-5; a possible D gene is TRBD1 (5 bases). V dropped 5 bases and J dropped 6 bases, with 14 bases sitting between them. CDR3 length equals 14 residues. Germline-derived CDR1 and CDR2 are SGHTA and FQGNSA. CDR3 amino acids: CASSLDSLRQPQHF. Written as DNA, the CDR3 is TGTGCCAGCAGCCTAGACAGTCTTCGTCAGCCCCAGCATTTT. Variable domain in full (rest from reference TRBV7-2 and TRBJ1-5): GAGVSQSPSNKVTEKGKDVELRCDPISGHTALYWYRQSLGQGLEFLIYFQGNSAPDKSGLPSDRFSAERTGGSVSTLTIQRTQQEDSAVYLCASSLDSLRQPQHFGDGTRLSIL.

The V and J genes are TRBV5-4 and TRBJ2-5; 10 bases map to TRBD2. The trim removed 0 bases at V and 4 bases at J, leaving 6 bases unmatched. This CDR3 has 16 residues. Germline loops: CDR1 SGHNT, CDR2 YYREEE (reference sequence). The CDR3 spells CASSLAGTSAGETQYF. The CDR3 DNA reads TGTGCCAGCAGCTTGGCCGGGACTAGCGCGGGAGAGACCCAGTACTTC.

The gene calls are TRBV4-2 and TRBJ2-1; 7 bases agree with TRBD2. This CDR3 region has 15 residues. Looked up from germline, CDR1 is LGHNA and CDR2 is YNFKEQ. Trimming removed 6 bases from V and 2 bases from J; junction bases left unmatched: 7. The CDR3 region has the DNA TGTGCCAGCAGACCCACTAGCGACGCCTACAATGAGCAGTTCTTC. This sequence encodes CASRPTSDAYNEQFF.

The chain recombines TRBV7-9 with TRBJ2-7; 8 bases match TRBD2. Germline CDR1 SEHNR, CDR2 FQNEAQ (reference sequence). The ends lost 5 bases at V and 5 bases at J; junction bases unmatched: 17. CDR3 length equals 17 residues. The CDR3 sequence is CASSPLSGTSRSNEQYF. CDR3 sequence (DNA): TGTGCCAGCAGCCCCCTATCCGGGACTAGTAGATCGAACGAGCAGTACTTC.

The CDR3 coding sequence is TGTGCCAGCAGCTCGAATGGGACTTGGCAAGAGACCCAGTACTTC. Its translation: CASSSNGTWQETQYF. The chain recombines TRBV11-2 with TRBJ2-5; tentatively, D is TRBD2 (6 bases). CDR1 is SGHAT, CDR2 FQNNGV, per germline. V lost 4 bases, J lost 2 bases, and 14 bases lay in between. The CDR3 is 15 residues long. The full variable domain, with the rest looked up from reference TRBV11-2 and TRBJ2-5, is EAGVAQSPRYKIIEKRQSVAFWCNPISGHATLYWYQQILGQGPKLLIQFQNNGVVDDSQLPKDRFSAERLKGVDSTLKIQPAKLEDSAVYLCASSSNGTWQETQYFGPGTRLLVL.

The CDR3 loop is CASSHKAGRFVDTQYF. DNA of the CDR3: TGTGCCAGCAGCCACAAGGCGGGCAGATTCGTAGATACGCAGTATTTT. V and J are TRBV3-1 (or the pseudogene TRBV3-2) and TRBJ2-3; D possibly corresponds to TRBD2 (5 bases). Germline values: CDR1 LGHDT, CDR2 YNNKEL (reference sequence). Trimming removed 3 bases at V and 5 bases at J, with 18 bases between. This CDR3 comprises 16 residues.

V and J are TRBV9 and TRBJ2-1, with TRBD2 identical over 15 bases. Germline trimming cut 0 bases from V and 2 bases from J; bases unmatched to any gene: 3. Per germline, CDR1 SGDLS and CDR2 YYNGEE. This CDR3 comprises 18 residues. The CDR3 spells CASSVGGLAGGAYNEQFF. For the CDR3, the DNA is TGTGCCAGCAGCGTAGGGGGACTAGCGGGAGGAGCCTACAATGAGCAGTTCTTC.

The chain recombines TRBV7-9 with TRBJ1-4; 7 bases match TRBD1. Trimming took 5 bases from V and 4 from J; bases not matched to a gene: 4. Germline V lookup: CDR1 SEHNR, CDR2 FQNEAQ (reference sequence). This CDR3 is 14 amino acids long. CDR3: CASSLGQVNEKLFF. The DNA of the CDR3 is TGTGCCAGCAGCCTTGGACAGGTTAATGAAAAACTGTTTTTT.

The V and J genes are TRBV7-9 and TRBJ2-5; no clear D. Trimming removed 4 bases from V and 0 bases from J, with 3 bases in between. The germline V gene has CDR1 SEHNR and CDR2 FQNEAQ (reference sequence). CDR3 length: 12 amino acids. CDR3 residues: CASSSYQETQYF. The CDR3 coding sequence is TGTGCCAGCAGCTCGTACCAAGAGACCCAGTACTTC. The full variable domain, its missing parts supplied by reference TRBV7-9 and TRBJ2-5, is DTGVSQNPRHKITKRGQNVTFRCDPISEHNRLYWYRQTLGQGPEFLTYFQNEAQLEKSRLLSDRFSAERPKGSFSTLEIQRTEQGDSAMYLCASSSYQETQYFGPGTRLLVL.

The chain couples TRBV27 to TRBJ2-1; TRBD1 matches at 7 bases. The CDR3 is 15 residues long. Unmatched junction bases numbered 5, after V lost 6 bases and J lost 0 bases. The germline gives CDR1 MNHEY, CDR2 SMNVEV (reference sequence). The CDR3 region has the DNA TGTGCCAGCAGAATGGGACAGAGCTCCTACAATGAGCAGTTCTTC. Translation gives CASRMGQSSYNEQFF.

The CDR3, as DNA: TGTGCCAGCAGCTTCGTAGCGGGAGATGAGCAGTACTTC. Protein product: CASSFVAGDEQYF. The chain combines TRBV7-2 with TRBJ2-7; TRBD2 matches 9 bases. The CDR3 has 13 residues. After removal of 3 bases from V and 7 bases from J, the junction contained 4 bases not matched to a gene. Germline CDR1 reads SGHTA; CDR2 reads FQGNSA.

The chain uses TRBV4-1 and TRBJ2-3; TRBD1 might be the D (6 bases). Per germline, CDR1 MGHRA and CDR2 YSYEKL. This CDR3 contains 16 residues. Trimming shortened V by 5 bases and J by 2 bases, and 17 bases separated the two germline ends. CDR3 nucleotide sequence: TGCGCCAGCAGCGATACAAAGGGGGTGGACACAGATACGCAGTATTTT. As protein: CASSDTKGVDTDTQYF.

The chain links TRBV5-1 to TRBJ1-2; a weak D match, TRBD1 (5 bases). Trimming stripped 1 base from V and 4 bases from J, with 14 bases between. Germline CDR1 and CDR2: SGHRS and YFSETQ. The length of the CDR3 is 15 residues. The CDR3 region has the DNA TGCGCCAGCAGCTTGTTGCCAGGAGGGACCTATGGCTACACCTTC. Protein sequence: CASSLLPGGTYGYTF.

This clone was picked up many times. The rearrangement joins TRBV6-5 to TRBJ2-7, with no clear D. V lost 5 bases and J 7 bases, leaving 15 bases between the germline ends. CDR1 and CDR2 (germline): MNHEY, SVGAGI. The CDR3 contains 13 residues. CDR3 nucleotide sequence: TGTGCCAGCAGTAATGCACGAGTAGTTGAGCAGTACTTC. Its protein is CASSNARVVEQYF.

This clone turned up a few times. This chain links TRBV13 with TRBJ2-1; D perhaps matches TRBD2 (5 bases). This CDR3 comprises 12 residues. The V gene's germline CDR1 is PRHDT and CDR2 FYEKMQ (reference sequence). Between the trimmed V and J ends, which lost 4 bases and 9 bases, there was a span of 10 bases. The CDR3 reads CASSSYAGEQFF. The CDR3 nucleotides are TGTGCCAGCAGCTCCTACGCGGGTGAGCAGTTCTTC.

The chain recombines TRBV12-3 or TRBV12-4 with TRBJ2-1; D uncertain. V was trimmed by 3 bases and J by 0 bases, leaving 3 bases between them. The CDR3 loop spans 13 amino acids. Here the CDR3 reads CASSFFSYNEQFF. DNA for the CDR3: TGTGCCAGCAGTTTCTTCTCCTACAATGAGCAGTTCTTC.

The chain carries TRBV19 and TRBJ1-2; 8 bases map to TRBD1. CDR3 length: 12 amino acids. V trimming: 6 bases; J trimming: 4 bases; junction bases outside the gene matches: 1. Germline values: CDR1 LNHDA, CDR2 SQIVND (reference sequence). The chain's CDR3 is CASRQGGYGYTF. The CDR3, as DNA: TGTGCCAGTAGACAGGGGGGCTATGGCTACACCTTC.

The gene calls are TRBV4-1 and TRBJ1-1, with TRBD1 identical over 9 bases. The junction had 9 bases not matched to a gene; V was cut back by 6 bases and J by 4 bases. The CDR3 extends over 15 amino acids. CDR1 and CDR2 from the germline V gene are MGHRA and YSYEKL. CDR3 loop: CASRPRDRASTEAFF. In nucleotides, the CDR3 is TGCGCCAGCAGGCCCCGGGACAGGGCTTCCACTGAAGCTTTCTTT.

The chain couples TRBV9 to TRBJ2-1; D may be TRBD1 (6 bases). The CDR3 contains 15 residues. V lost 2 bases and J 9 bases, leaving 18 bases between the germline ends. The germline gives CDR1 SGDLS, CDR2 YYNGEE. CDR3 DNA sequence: TGTGCCAGCAGCGTTTTGGGGGCAACAAGGCCTGAGCAGTTCTTC. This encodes CASSVLGATRPEQFF.

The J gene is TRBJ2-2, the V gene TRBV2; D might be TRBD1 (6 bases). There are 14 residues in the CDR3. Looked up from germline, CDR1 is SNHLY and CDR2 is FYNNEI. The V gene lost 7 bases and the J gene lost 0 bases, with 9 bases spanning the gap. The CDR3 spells CASKRTANTGELFF. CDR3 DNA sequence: TGTGCCAGCAAGAGGACAGCGAACACCGGGGAGCTGTTTTTT.

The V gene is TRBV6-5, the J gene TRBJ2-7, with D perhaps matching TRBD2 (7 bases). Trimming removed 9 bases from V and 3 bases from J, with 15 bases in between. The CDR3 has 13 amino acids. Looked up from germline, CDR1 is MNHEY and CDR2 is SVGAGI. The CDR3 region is CASGGGRLYEQYF. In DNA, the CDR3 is TGTGCCAGTGGGGGGGGGCGGCTCTACGAGCAGTACTTC.

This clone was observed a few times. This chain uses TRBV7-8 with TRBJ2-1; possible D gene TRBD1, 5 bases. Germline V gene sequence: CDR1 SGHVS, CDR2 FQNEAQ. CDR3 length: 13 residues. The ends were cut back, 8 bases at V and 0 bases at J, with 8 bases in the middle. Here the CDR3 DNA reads TGTGCCAGCCTCGACAGCTCCTACAATGAGCAGTTCTTC. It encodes CASLDSSYNEQFF.